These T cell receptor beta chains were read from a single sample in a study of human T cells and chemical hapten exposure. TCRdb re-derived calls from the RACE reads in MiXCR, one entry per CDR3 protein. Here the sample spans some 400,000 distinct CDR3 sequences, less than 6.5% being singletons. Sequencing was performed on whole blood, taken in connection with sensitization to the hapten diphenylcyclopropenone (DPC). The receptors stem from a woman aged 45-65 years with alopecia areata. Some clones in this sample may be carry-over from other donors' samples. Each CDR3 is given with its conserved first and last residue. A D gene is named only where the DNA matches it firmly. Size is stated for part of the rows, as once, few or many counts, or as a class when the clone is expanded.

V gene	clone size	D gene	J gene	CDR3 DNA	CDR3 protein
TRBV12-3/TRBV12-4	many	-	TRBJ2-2	TGTGCCAGCAGTTTGTGGGGTACGAACGGGGAGCTGTTTTTT	CASSLWGTNGELFF
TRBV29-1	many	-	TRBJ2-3	TGCAGCGTTGGGGGGACAAGAGATATTACAGATACGCAGTATTTT	CSVGGTRDITDTQYF
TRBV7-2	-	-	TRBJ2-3	TGTGCCAGCAGCTTAGAATACAGGGAGCACGATACGCAGTATTTT	CASSLEYREHDTQYF
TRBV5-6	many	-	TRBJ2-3	TGTGCCAGCTTGGGGGTAGCGGCCCCCACGCAGTATTTT	CASLGVAAPTQYF
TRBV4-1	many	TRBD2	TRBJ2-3	TGCGCCAGCAGCCAAGATACTAGCGTCACCTGGGATACGCAGTATTTT	CASSQDTSVTWDTQYF
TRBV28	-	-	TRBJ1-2	TGTGCCAGCAGTTTCCTCCGCTATGGCTACACCTTC	CASSFLRYGYTF
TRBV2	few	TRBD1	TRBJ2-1	TGTGCCAGCCATGGCCAGGGGGCTAGTGAGCAGTTCTTC	CASHGQGASEQFF
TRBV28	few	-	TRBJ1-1	TGTGCCAGCAGCCTAAGCCCGGGAGAAACTGAAGCTTTCTTT	CASSLSPGETEAFF
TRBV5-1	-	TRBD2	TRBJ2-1	TGCGCCAGCAGGCCCTTCTTCCGAATCGGGGGGAGGGATGAGCAGTTCTTC	CASRPFFRIGGRDEQFF
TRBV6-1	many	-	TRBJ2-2	TGTGCCAGCAGCAGGGTACAGGGAGACACCGGGGAGCTGTTTTTT	CASSRVQGDTGELFF
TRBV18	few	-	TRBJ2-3	TGTGCCAGCTCGGCCGCCGAGGGGACTACAGATACGCAGTATTTT	CASSAAEGTTDTQYF
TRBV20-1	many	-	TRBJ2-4	TGCAGTGCTAGAGAACCTATAGCCAAAAACATTCAGTACTTC	CSAREPIAKNIQYF
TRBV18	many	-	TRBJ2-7	TGTGCCAGCTCACCTCGACCCGAAGAGTACTTC	CASSPRPEEYF
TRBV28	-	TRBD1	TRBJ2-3	TGTGCCAGCAGTTTCCGACAGGGCCCCTTCACAGATACGCAGTATTTT	CASSFRQGPFTDTQYF
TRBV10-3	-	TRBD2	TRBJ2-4	TGTGCCATCAGTGAGACGTGGGAGGGTGGGCAAAACATTCAGTACTTC	CAISETWEGGQNIQYF
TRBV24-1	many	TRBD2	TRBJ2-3	TGTGCCACCAGTGATTCGCGACTAGCGGGAGGGTCAGATACGCAGTATTTT	CATSDSRLAGGSDTQYF
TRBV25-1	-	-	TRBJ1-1	TGTGCCAGCAGTCCGGGGTGGTCAGCTTTCTTT	CASSPGWSAFF
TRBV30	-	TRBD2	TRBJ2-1	TGTGCCTGGAAGGGACTAGCGGGAGGATCTGGAGAGCAGTTCTTC	CAWKGLAGGSGEQFF
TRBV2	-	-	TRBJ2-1	TGTGCCAGCCAGCATGACCATGAGCAGTTCTTC	CASQHDHEQFF
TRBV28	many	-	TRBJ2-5	TGTGCCAGCCAAGGCCCCGACGGACAGAGCCAAGAGACCCAGTACTTC	CASQGPDGQSQETQYF
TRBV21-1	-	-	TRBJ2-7	TGTGCCAGCAGCCCCAGGGGCGGGGGCTACGAGCAGTACTTC	CASSPRGGGYEQYF
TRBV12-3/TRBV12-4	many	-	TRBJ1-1	TGTGCCAGCAGACCCTGGGATACGAGCCCTGAAGCTTTCTTT	CASRPWDTSPEAFF
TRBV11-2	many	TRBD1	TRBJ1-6	TGTGCCAGCAGCTCTGGACAGGGAGGTTCACCCCTCCACTTT	CASSSGQGGSPLHF
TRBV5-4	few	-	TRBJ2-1	TGTGCCAGCAGCTTGGTACAGGCTGGGGATGAGCAGTTCTTC	CASSLVQAGDEQFF
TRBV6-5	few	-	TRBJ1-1	TGTGCCAGCAGTTATTTCTCACCTCCTATGAACACTGAAGCTTTCTTT	CASSYFSPPMNTEAFF
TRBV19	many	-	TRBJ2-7	TGTGCCAGTAGTATCTCACACCCGGGGGAGCAGTACTTC	CASSISHPGEQYF
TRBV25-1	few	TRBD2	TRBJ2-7	TGTGCCAGCAGTGTTAGCGGGCGGCGTCCCTACGAGCAGTACTTC	CASSVSGRRPYEQYF
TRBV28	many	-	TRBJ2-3	TGTGCCAGCAGTACTTTGGGAGCCTCGGACACAGATACGCAGTATTTT	CASSTLGASDTDTQYF
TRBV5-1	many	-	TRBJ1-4	TGCGCCAGCAGCTTGTCCCAGGATAACGAAAAACTGTTTTTT	CASSLSQDNEKLFF
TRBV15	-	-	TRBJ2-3	TGTGCCACCAGCAGAGAAGGCGGGGTCCGCACAGATACGCAGTATTTT	CATSREGGVRTDTQYF
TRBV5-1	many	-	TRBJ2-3	TGCGCCAGCAGCTTGGCCCATGGTGGCACAGATACGCAGTATTTT	CASSLAHGGTDTQYF
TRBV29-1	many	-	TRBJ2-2	TGCAGCGTTGAAGATCTGACAGGGAACACCGGGGAGCTGTTTTTT	CSVEDLTGNTGELFF
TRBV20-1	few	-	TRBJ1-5	TGCAGTGCTCCGTGGGGGGATAATCAGCCCCAGCATTTT	CSAPWGDNQPQHF
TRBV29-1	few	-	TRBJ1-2	TGCAGCGTTGTTGACGGACATAACTATGGCTACACCTTC	CSVVDGHNYGYTF
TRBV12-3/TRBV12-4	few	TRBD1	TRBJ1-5	TGTGCCAGCAGTTTCAGGGGGGCTAGCAATCAGCCCCAGCATTTT	CASSFRGASNQPQHF
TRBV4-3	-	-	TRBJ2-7	TGCGCCAGCAGCCAGTTTACAGGGATTCTCTACGAGCAGTACTTC	CASSQFTGILYEQYF
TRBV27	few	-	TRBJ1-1	TGTGCCAGCAGCCCCCTGGGCACGGGGGGTCCTATGAACACTGAAGCTTTCTTT	CASSPLGTGGPMNTEAFF
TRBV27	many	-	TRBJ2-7	TGTGCCAGCAGCTACCAGTTTAGGGGCGGCGAGCAGTACTTC	CASSYQFRGGEQYF
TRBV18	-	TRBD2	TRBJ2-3	TGTGCCAGCTCACCCGCTGGAGTAGCGGGACGGAAAGATACGCAGTATTTT	CASSPAGVAGRKDTQYF
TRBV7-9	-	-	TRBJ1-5	TGTGCCAGCAGCTTCTCCGCCAGTAGCAATCAGCCCCAGCGTTTT	CASSFSASSNQPQRF
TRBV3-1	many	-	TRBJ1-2	TGTGCCAGCAGCCAAGGGCCGGAAGGCTACACCTTC	CASSQGPEGYTF
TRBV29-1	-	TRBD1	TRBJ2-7	TGCAGCGTTGCGGGACAGGGACCCGAGCAGTACTTC	CSVAGQGPEQYF
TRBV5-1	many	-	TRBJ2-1	TGCGCCAGCAGCTTGGCCTTTGATGAGCAGTTCTTC	CASSLAFDEQFF
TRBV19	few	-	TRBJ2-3	TGTGCCAGTAGTATTGCTGGAGGTGGGGATACGCAGTATTTT	CASSIAGGGDTQYF
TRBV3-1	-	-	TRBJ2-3	TGTGCCAGCAGCCAAGATCGGGCGAAGTCGCAGTATTTT	CASSQDRAKSQYF
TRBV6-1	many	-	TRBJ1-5	TGTGCCAGCAGTGAAGTTCGGAGAAATCAGCCCCAGCATTTT	CASSEVRRNQPQHF
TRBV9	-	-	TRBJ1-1	TGTGCCAGCAGCAACCGATTCGATAGGGCCGCCACTGAAGCTTTCTTT	CASSNRFDRAATEAFF
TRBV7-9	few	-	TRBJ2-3	TGTGCCAGCAGCTCGCGGAAGACAGATACGCAGTATTTT	CASSSRKTDTQYF